The sequence of this T cell receptor beta chain was determined in a study of beta chain features in type 1 diabetes. For this clone: The antigen is undetermined.

V lost 6 bases, J lost 12 bases, and 17 bases lay in between. Germline values: CDR1 MNHNY, CDR2 SVGAGI (reference sequence). This CDR3 region has 12 residues. The study, taken as a whole, reports: Here, the possible influence of HLA type (on TCRB rearrangement) remained unresolved. In cDNA sequencing, cells with high TCR expression could be over-represented. A pattern of fewer insertions and more deletions at VDJ junctions was seen in type 1 diabetes patients. All four CD4+ subsets from Type 1 diabetes patients carried moderately but significantly shorter TCRB CDR3s.

cDNA synthesis used the whole RNA isolate, giving expressed TCRB sequences. Profiled with immunoSEQ multiplex PCR; TCRdb holds only in-frame clones, not every one. The sample has fewer than 250,000 clones, over 7.5% seen once. The sequencing sample was made of naive CD4+ T cells from blood. The chain uses TRBV6-6 and TRBJ2-5; D perhaps matches TRBD2 (5 bases). The receptor was derived from a woman under 30 in good health. The CDR3 nucleotides are TGTGCCAGCAGCTCCCGGGCAGGACTGGAGTACTTC. It yields the protein CASSSRAGLEYF.